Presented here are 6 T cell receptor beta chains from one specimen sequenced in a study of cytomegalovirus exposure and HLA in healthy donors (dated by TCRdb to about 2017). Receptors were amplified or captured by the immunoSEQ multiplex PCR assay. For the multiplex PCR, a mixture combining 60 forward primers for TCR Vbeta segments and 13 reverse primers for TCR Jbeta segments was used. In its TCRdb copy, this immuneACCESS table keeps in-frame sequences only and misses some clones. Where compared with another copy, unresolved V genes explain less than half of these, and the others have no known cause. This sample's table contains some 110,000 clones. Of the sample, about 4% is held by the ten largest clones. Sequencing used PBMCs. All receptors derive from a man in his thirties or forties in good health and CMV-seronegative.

The CDR3 reads CASSETGGTYGYTF. In DNA, the CDR3 is TGTGCCAGCAGTGAAACAGGGGGGACTTATGGCTACACCTTC. The rearrangement joins TRBV6-1 to TRBJ1-2, with TRBD1 matching 8 bases. Germline assignment: CDR1 MNHNS and CDR2 SASEGT. Losses at the gene ends were 2 bases for V and 5 bases for J; bases not matched to a gene: 4. The CDR3 loop spans 14 amino acids.

CDR3 sequence: CSANGHEQFF. The CDR3, as DNA: TGCAGTGCTAATGGGCATGAGCAGTTCTTC. The chain uses TRBV20-1 and TRBJ2-1; D is uncertain. The CDR3 runs 10 residues. V was shortened by 4 bases and J by 8 bases, with 6 bases between the two germline ends. Per the germline V gene, CDR1 is DFQATT and CDR2 is SNEGSKA (reference sequence).

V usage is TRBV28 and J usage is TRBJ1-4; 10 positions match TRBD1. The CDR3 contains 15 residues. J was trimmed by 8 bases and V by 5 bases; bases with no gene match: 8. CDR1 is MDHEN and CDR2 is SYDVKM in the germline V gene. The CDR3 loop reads CASSKKDRGREKLFF. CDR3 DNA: TGTGCCAGCAGTAAGAAGGACAGGGGGAGAGAAAAACTGTTTTTT.

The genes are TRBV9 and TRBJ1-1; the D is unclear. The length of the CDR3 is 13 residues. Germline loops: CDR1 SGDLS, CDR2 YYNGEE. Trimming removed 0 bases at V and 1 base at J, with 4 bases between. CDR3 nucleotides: TGTGCCAGCAGCGTAGACAAGAACACTGAAGCTTTCTTT. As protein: CASSVDKNTEAFF.

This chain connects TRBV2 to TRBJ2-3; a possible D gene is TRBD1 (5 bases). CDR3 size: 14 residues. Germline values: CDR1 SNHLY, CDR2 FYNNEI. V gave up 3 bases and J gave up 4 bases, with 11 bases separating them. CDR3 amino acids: CASSDTPRADTQYF. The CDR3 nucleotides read TGTGCCAGCAGTGATACACCCAGGGCAGATACGCAGTATTTT. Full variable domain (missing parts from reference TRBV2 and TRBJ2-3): EPEVTQTPSHQVTQMGQEVILRCVPISNHLYFYWYRQILGQKVEFLVSFYNNEISEKSEIFDDQFSVERPDGSNFTLKIRSTKLEDSAMYFCASSDTPRADTQYFGPGTRLTVL.

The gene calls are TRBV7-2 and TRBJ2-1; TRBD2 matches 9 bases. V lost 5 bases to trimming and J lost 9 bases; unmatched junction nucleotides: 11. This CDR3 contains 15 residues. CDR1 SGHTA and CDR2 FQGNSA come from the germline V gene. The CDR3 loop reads CASSRPAGGRLEQFF. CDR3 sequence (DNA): TGTGCCAGCAGCCGACCGGCGGGGGGGCGACTTGAGCAGTTCTTC.